The clone carrying this TCR beta chain was observed a handful of times. This record comes from a study of cytomegalovirus exposure and HLA in healthy donors. Unmatched junction bases numbered 6, after V lost 4 bases and J lost 3 bases. This CDR3 is built from 15 residues. Germline CDR1 and CDR2: MDHEN and SYDVKM. Some clones are missing from TCRdb's copy, which holds only in-frame ones; the method was immunoSEQ multiplex PCR. The sample includes about 200,000 clones, 85% to 90% of them seen just once. The chain has TRBV28 and TRBJ1-5; 7 bases line up with TRBD1. The specimen sequenced was PBMCs. The source is a woman aged 18 to 35 in good health and CMV-seronegative. The CDR3: CASSWDTGDNQPQHF. CDR3 nucleotides: TGTGCCAGCAGTTGGGACACAGGGGACAATCAGCCCCAGCATTTT.